This TCR beta chain derives from a study of tumor-infiltrating lymphocytes in primary liver carcinoma. Study as a whole: The yield of productive TCRbeta reads per sample was roughly 3.5 to 7.13 million and was similar across tissue types. Findings and caveats of the study: It was observed that only about 7-25% of the top clones appeared in every one of the five tumor regions.

Constant-region priming of about 0.5 ug total RNA yielded TCR beta cDNA. Amplification in three nested multiplex PCR rounds with slightly modified ARM-PCR gave rise to TCR beta libraries. MiXCR was run by TCRdb on the multiplex PCR reads, yielding one entry per CDR3 protein. The sample has some 110,000 distinct CDR3 sequences, about four fifths seen once. Scientists recovered RNA and DNA together from roughly 20-30 mg of unsorted bulk tissue. Each participant had primary liver carcinoma, and surgical resection was the treatment. To note about this clonotype: The antigen is not known. A junction boundary mismatches the germline segment, possibly from a read error.

The sample was liver tumor tissue from sampling region 3. Subset given: tumor region T3, left-lateral pole. The clonotype was recovered from a man between 40 and 49 years old with primary liver carcinoma and hepatitis B virus infection.

The CDR3, as DNA: TGCGCCAGCACCACTCCGGCGGTAGTCAAAAACATTCAGTACTTC. Protein product: CASTTPAVVKNIQYF. This sequence joins TRBV11-2 and TRBJ2-4; D unclear. Germline V lookup: CDR1 SGHAT, CDR2 FQNNGV. The CDR3 length is 15 residues.